The present T cell receptor beta chain was sequenced within a study of response to subunit inactivated influenza vaccine. General observations from the study: Authors proposed each seasonal influenza vaccination draws in few new T cells.

V lost 4 bases to trimming and J lost 3 bases, with 16 bases between them. Germline CDR1 and CDR2: SNHLY and FYNNEI. The CDR3 loop spans 17 amino acids. A note on this clonotype: Its matching antigen is unknown.

TCRdb re-derived calls from the RT-PCR reads in MiXCR, one entry per CDR3 protein. Of approximately 570,000 distinct CDR3 sequences in the sample, 6% to 9% were seen once. The clonotype comes from a man between 50 and 75 years old who received an inactivated influenza vaccine. The V call is TRBV2, the J call TRBJ2-6, with no clear D. The sample in question was PBMCs from blood, obtained less than 30 months after vaccination. As DNA, the CDR3 is TGTGCCAGCAGTGTAAGCGCCTTTAGTAGTGGGGCCAACGTCCTGACTTTC. Translated: CASSVSAFSSGANVLTF.